Listed below are T cell receptor beta chains from one sample, sequenced in a study of blood T cell repertoires in COVID-19. Assay: immunoSEQ multiplex PCR; the TCRdb copy retains only in-frame clones and omits some. Altogether about 670,000 clones are present, 85% to 90% being singletons, with the ten largest covering over 0.2%. Sequencing was carried out using peripheral blood. The receptors derive from a woman aged 18-35 years with acute or convalescent COVID-19. The CDR3 runs from the conserved cysteine through the conserved F or W. Each record gives: J gene, D gene, clone size, V gene, CDR3 DNA, CDR3 protein. The D gene is left open where the match is weak. Clone size is shown for a subset of rows, as once, few, many or a class of expanded clone.

>TRBJ1-2|.|.|TRBV7-8
TGTGCCAGCAGCTTTGGGGGCCCAAGAAGGGCTTATGGCTACACCTTC
CASSFGGPRRAYGYTF
>TRBJ1-1|.|.|TRBV5-4
TGTGCCAGCAGCCCGCCGGGTCCCTATCTCATGAACACTGAAGCTTTCTTT
CASSPPGPYLMNTEAFF
>TRBJ1-5|TRBD1|.|TRBV29-1
TGCAGCGCTGGGACAGACCAGCCCCAGCATTTT
CSAGTDQPQHF
>TRBJ2-6|TRBD1|.|TRBV30
TGTGCCAGGGGACAGCAGGGGCCCTCTGGGGCCAACGTCCTGACTTTC
CARGQQGPSGANVLTF
>TRBJ1-2|.|.|TRBV6-2/TRBV6-3
TGTGCCAGCAGTTCGGACACGGTTGGCTACACCTTC
CASSSDTVGYTF
>TRBJ1-3|.|.|TRBV7-2
TGTGCCAGCAGCCTAACTAGGGGGTTGGGAAACACCATATATTTT
CASSLTRGLGNTIYF
>TRBJ1-2|TRBD1|.|TRBV30
TGTGCCTGGAGTTTGACCCGGGGACAGGGGGCTGATGGCTACACCTTC
CAWSLTRGQGADGYTF
>TRBJ1-3|TRBD1|.|TRBV9
TGTGCCAGCAGCGTAGTAGGTCGGACAGGCCCCATCTCTGGAAACACCATATATTTT
CASSVVGRTGPISGNTIYF
>TRBJ1-5|TRBD1|.|TRBV4-2
TGTGCCAGCAGCCGAGCGACAGGGGGGTTTGAAGCCCAGCATTTT
CASSRATGGFEAQHF
>TRBJ1-2|.|.|TRBV5-5
TGTGCCAGCAGCTTACAGTTGGAGCGGGGCTACACCTTC
CASSLQLERGYTF
>TRBJ2-2|TRBD1|.|TRBV6-5
TGTGCCAGCAGTTACTCGACAGGGCCTACCGGGGAGCTGTTTTTT
CASSYSTGPTGELFF
>TRBJ2-5|TRBD1|.|TRBV2
TGTGCCAGCAGTGACGGGACAGGGGAGACCCAGTACTTC
CASSDGTGETQYF
>TRBJ2-3|.|once|TRBV5-6
TGTGCCAGCAGCGCCGGGGGTTGGGGAGATACGCAGTATTTT
CASSAGGWGDTQYF
>TRBJ1-6|.|.|TRBV15
TGTGCCACCACGGGCGGGACTAATAATTCACCCCTCCACTTT
CATTGGTNNSPLHF
>TRBJ1-5|.|.|TRBV19
TGTGCCAGTAGTCTCTCGGGGGGGTTGACAGGACTGGATCAGCCCCAGCATTTT
CASSLSGGLTGLDQPQHF
>TRBJ2-2|.|once|TRBV6-6
TGTGCCAGCAAGAAGGAGACCGGGGAGCTGTTTTTT
CASKKETGELFF
>TRBJ2-2|.|.|TRBV4-1
TGCGCCAGCAGCGCGCTGGGGGTGGGACTCGACACCGGGGAGCTGTTTTTT
CASSALGVGLDTGELFF
>TRBJ2-7|.|.|TRBV2
TGTGCCAGCAGTGCGGGCGGGGTCGGATACGAGCAGTACTTC
CASSAGGVGYEQYF
>TRBJ2-7|TRBD2|once|TRBV27
TGTGCCAGCAGTATCTCCGGGGGGGCCCTGCACGAGCAGTACTTC
CASSISGGALHEQYF
>TRBJ2-3|.|once|TRBV5-1
TGCGCCAGCAGCCCCGACAGCACTAGCACAGATACGCAGTATTTT
CASSPDSTSTDTQYF
>TRBJ1-1|.|.|TRBV7-9
TGTGCCAGCAGCTTAGTAGGGGATCGGACGTCAGCTTTCTTT
CASSLVGDRTSAFF
>TRBJ1-1|TRBD1|.|TRBV27
TGTGCCAGCAGTCCACTTTTTACAGGGGTGGACACTGAAGCTTTCTTT
CASSPLFTGVDTEAFF
>TRBJ2-1|.|.|TRBV23-1
TGCGCCAGCAGCCGGGGGGCTGCCTACAATGAGCAGTTCTTC
CASSRGAAYNEQFF
>TRBJ2-5|TRBD1|.|TRBV9
TGTGCCAGCAGCGGGGACAGGCCGCAAGAGACCCAGTACTTC
CASSGDRPQETQYF
>TRBJ1-2|.|.|TRBV7-8
TGTGCCAGCAGCCCAATGGCGGAGGTCTCCTATGGCTACACCTTC
CASSPMAEVSYGYTF
>TRBJ1-1|.|.|TRBV6-5
TGTGCCAGCAGTTACTCGAGGTATGCTGAAGCTTTCTTT
CASSYSRYAEAFF
>TRBJ2-1|.|.|TRBV5-1
TGCGCCAGCAGCTTGTCCGTCAATGAGCAGTTCTTC
CASSLSVNEQFF
>TRBJ2-1|.|.|TRBV6-6
TGTGCCAGCAGTTACTCGTCCGACAAGGTGCAGTTCTTC
CASSYSSDKVQFF
>TRBJ1-1|.|.|TRBV5-4
TGTGCCAGCAGCCCTTTGTTTCGGAGGAACACTGAAGCTTTCTTT
CASSPLFRRNTEAFF
>TRBJ1-6|.|.|TRBV6-2/TRBV6-3
TGTGCCAGCAGTCCGACAGAAGTTTCACCCCTCCACTTT
CASSPTEVSPLHF
>TRBJ1-1|TRBD1|.|TRBV5-4
TGTGCCAGCAGCATAGGACAGGGTAGCACTGAAGCTTTCTTT
CASSIGQGSTEAFF
>TRBJ1-1|.|.|TRBV4-1
TGCGCCAGCAACGGGGGTACTGAAGCTTTCTTT
CASNGGTEAFF
>TRBJ1-1|.|few|TRBV6-2/TRBV6-3
TGTGCCAGCAGTTACTCGTGGGAGAGCACTGAAGCTTTCTTT
CASSYSWESTEAFF
>TRBJ1-1|.|once|TRBV29-1
TGCAGCTCTGACAGAGTGAACACTGAAGCTTTCTTT
CSSDRVNTEAFF
>TRBJ1-4|.|.|TRBV6-2/TRBV6-3
TGTGCCAGCAGCCCCGGTGGCGGGAAACTGTTTTTT
CASSPGGGKLFF
>TRBJ1-1|.|few|TRBV29-1
TGCAGCGTTGACCGGGGAACCGAGTTGAACACTGAAGCTTTCTTT
CSVDRGTELNTEAFF
>TRBJ2-3|.|.|TRBV5-5
TGTGCCAGCAGCTTGGAAAAGGGGAGGGATACGCAGTATTTT
CASSLEKGRDTQYF
>TRBJ1-2|.|.|TRBV5-1
TGCGCCAGCAGCACTACAAATAACTATGGCTACACCTTC
CASSTTNNYGYTF
>TRBJ1-1|.|.|TRBV30
TGTGCCTGGAAGCGAGAAAGGACGGGAAACACTGAAGCTTTCTTT
CAWKRERTGNTEAFF
>TRBJ2-5|TRBD2|.|TRBV9
TGTGCCAGCAGCGTAGTTAGTCTGGGTATGCGACTAGCGGGGGAAGAGACCCAGTACTTC
CASSVVSLGMRLAGEETQYF
>TRBJ1-1|.|once|TRBV27
TGTGCCAGCAGTTCGCCCAGGGGAAGCACTGAAGCTTTCTTT
CASSSPRGSTEAFF
>TRBJ2-7|TRBD1|.|TRBV6-5
TGTGCCAGCAGAGTCTCACCGGGACAGAGCTACGAGCAGTACTTC
CASRVSPGQSYEQYF
>TRBJ1-1|.|.|TRBV11-3
TGTGCCAGCAGCTTAGGGCCCCGACAGGAAGCTTTCTTT
CASSLGPRQEAFF
>TRBJ2-1|.|.|TRBV7-2
TGTGCCAGCAGCCTTGGGACTCTATACAATGAGCAGTTCTTC
CASSLGTLYNEQFF
>TRBJ2-7|.|.|TRBV2
TGTGCCAGCAGTGAGTCCGCAGACGTGAGGTACGAGCAGTACTTC
CASSESADVRYEQYF
>TRBJ2-7|TRBD1|.|TRBV28
TGTGCCAGCAGTCTCGCTTCAGGGGGAAGCTCCTACGAGCAGTACTTC
CASSLASGGSSYEQYF